This TCR beta chain was sequenced for a study of naive and memory T cell subsets. Alpha and beta constant region primers primed reverse transcription for blood and skin samples. Four PCR rounds used nested alpha and beta constant region primers plus the SP2 primer. MiXCR, run by TCRdb on the 5' RACE reads, gives a single entry per CDR3 protein. The sample yields about 26,000 distinct CDR3 sequences, less than 25% seen once. Germline values: CDR1 MGHDK, CDR2 SYGVNS. The CDR3 loop spans 15 amino acids. V was clipped by 0 bases and J by 2 bases, with 8 bases between them. Adult healthy volunteers gave 2.5 ml peripheral blood for whole-blood RNA. Reverse transcription used DNase-treated unsorted total RNA, aiming for roughly 1 to 1000 ng.

The chain employs TRBV25-1 and TRBJ1-3, with D possibly TRBD1 on 5 matching bases. This receptor was taken from a female donor in good health. CDR3 nucleotides: TGTGCCAGCAGTGAATACGGGACGACTGGAAACACCATATATTTT. It translates to CASSEYGTTGNTIYF.